The 30 T cell receptor beta chains below were found in one sample sequenced in a study of cytomegalovirus exposure and HLA in healthy donors listed by TCRdb under 2017. Library preparation was by the immunoSEQ multiplex PCR assay. For the multiplex PCR, a mixture combining 60 forward primers for TCR Vbeta segments and 13 reverse primers for TCR Jbeta segments was used. TCRdb limited this immuneACCESS table to in-frame rearrangements with V and J called. A share of clones is missing; checked studies link under half to unresolved V genes, and the rest is unexplained. Counted in this sample were about 150,000 clones; about 71% of them appeared once. The ten largest clones take up approximately 2.3% of the sample. The sequencing input was PBMCs. Receptor source: a woman between 55 and 75 years old in good health and CMV-seropositive.

The V gene is TRBV30, the J gene TRBJ2-7, with 7 bases matching TRBD1. Trimming at V came to 5 bases and at J to 0 bases, leaving 7 bases not matched to a gene. The CDR3 consists of 14 residues. Germline CDR1 reads GTSNPN; CDR2 reads SVGIG (reference sequence). The CDR3 protein is CAWGDQGVSYEQYF. CDR3 nucleotides: TGTGCCTGGGGAGACCAGGGGGTCTCCTACGAGCAGTACTTC.

V usage is TRBV9 and J usage is TRBJ2-6, with 8 bases identical to TRBD1. The CDR3 contains 19 residues. Germline V lookup: CDR1 SGDLS, CDR2 YYNGEE. The V segment lost 0 bases and the J segment 1 base; nucleotides outside the gene matches: 9. The CDR3 DNA follows: TGTGCCAGCAGCGTAGTACGGGACAGGTCCGTGTCTGGGGCCAACGTCCTGACTTTC. It is translated as CASSVVRDRSVSGANVLTF.

The V and J genes are TRBV7-9 and TRBJ1-1; D perhaps matches TRBD1 (6 bases). Germline CDR1 reads SEHNR; CDR2 reads FQNEAQ (reference sequence). Deletions cut 5 bases from V and 10 bases from J, with 23 bases between. This CDR3 spans 15 amino acids. In DNA form, the CDR3 reads TGTGCCAGCAGCCCCTCGAGGACGGGGGGGCTCGGAGCTTTCTTT. Protein: CASSPSRTGGLGAFF.

This clone showed up just a few times. The rearrangement joins TRBV25-1 to TRBJ2-7; D may be TRBD2 (6 bases). Trimming took 3 bases from V and 2 from J, leaving 8 bases between them. Per germline, CDR1 MGHDK and CDR2 SYGVNS. The CDR3 totals 13 residues. The CDR3 nucleotides are TGTGCCAGCAGTGATGGAGGGGCCTACGAGCAGTACTTC. Protein: CASSDGGAYEQYF.

This chain connects TRBV4-1 to TRBJ1-4; tentatively, D is TRBD1 (6 bases). V was clipped by 0 bases and J by 8 bases, with 13 bases between them. CDR1 and CDR2 (germline): MGHRA, YSYEKL. This CDR3 has 15 residues. The CDR3 region has the DNA TGCGCCAGCAGCCAAGATGGGGGGGCAAGGGAAAAACTGTTTTTT. Translating it yields CASSQDGGAREKLFF.

The chain couples TRBV15 to TRBJ2-3; 10 positions agree with TRBD2. The CDR3 is 16 residues long. Germline V CDR1 and CDR2: LNHNV, YYDKDF (reference sequence). J was trimmed by 4 bases and V by 0 bases; bases with no gene match: 4. The chain's CDR3 is CATSRDKAGGADTQYF. For the CDR3, the DNA is TGTGCCACCAGCAGAGATAAAGCGGGAGGGGCAGATACGCAGTATTTT.

The chain couples TRBV6-1 to TRBJ1-6; TRBD1 agrees at 7 bases. Trimming took 3 bases from V and 7 from J; bases not matched to a gene: 3. The CDR3 is 14 residues long. Germline CDR1 and CDR2: MNHNS and SASEGT. The chain's CDR3 is CASSDQGGNSPLHF. The DNA of the CDR3 is TGTGCCAGCAGTGATCAGGGGGGCAATTCACCCCTCCACTTT.

The rearrangement uses TRBV29-1 and TRBJ2-7; 8 positions match TRBD1. The germline V gene has CDR1 SQVTM and CDR2 ANQGSEA. V lost 1 base, J lost 3 bases, and 2 bases stayed unmatched. The CDR3 spans 13 residues. In DNA form, the CDR3 reads TGCAGCGTTGAAGCGGACAGGGACTACGAGCAGTACTTC. Translated: CSVEADRDYEQYF.

The V gene is TRBV27, the J gene TRBJ1-3; 8 bases match TRBD1. Looked up from germline, CDR1 is MNHEY and CDR2 is SMNVEV (reference sequence). The ends lost 7 bases at V and 7 bases at J; junction bases unmatched: 6. This CDR3 comprises 13 residues. This chain's CDR3 is CASTKQGVNTIYF. The CDR3, as DNA: TGTGCCAGCACCAAACAGGGGGTTAACACCATATATTTT.

This chain uses TRBV10-2 with TRBJ1-2; no clear D gene. CDR3 length: 12 residues. Germline loops: CDR1 WSHSY, CDR2 SAAADI. V lost 3 bases to trimming and J lost 2 bases, with 4 bases between them. The chain's CDR3 is CASSDLNYGYTF. The CDR3 DNA reads as TGCGCCAGCAGTGACCTAAACTATGGCTACACCTTC.

This sequence joins TRBV6-1 and TRBJ2-5, with 7 bases lining up with TRBD2. CDR1 is MNHNS, CDR2 SASEGT, per germline. V was pared by 11 bases and J by 5 bases, with 11 bases of the junction left unmatched. CDR3 length equals 13 residues. Written as DNA, the CDR3 is TGTGCCGAGGGCCAGCGGGATGGTGAGACCCAGTACTTC. Its protein product is CAEGQRDGETQYF.

This chain links TRBV10-3 with TRBJ1-1; 7 nucleotides match TRBD1. V was clipped by 7 bases and J by 1 base; unmatched bases: 3. This CDR3 region has 13 residues. Germline V gives CDR1 ENHRY, CDR2 SYGVKD. The CDR3 DNA is TGTGCCATCAAAGGGACAGAGAACACTGAAGCTTTCTTT. Residues: CAIKGTENTEAFF.

V gene TRBV6-4 combines with J gene TRBJ2-7, with D perhaps matching TRBD1 (6 bases). V lost 3 bases and J 3 bases, leaving 18 bases between the germline ends. This CDR3 is built from 16 residues. Germline CDR1 and CDR2: MRHNA and SNTAGT. The DNA of the CDR3 is TGTGCCAGCAGTGAGTCCGTTAGGACAGCGAACTACGAGCAGTACTTC. It yields the protein CASSESVRTANYEQYF.

The rearrangement links TRBV19 to TRBJ1-1; TRBD1 agrees at 8 bases. V trimming: 7 bases; J trimming: 7 bases; junction bases outside the gene matches: 8. CDR3 size: 13 residues. Germline V gene data show CDR1 as LNHDA and CDR2 as SQIVND (reference sequence). The CDR3 is CASKARGLGEAFF. The CDR3 nucleotides read TGTGCCAGTAAGGCCAGGGGGCTGGGTGAAGCTTTCTTT.

The chain links TRBV23-1 to TRBJ1-5; TRBD1 might be the D (5 bases). TRBV23-1 is placed among ORFs of uncertain function. The CDR3 totals 16 residues. V dropped 8 bases and J dropped 2 bases, with 19 bases sitting between them. CDR3 bases: TGCGCCAGCCGCCCCGGGGGACGGTCTGGCAATCAGCCCCAGCATTTT. Its translation is CASRPGGRSGNQPQHF.

The chain combines TRBV27 with TRBJ2-2; 8 nucleotides line up with TRBD2. Germline V gives CDR1 MNHEY, CDR2 SMNVEV (reference sequence). The CDR3 runs to 16 residues. With V trimmed by 1 base and J by 1 base, 2 bases remained unmatched. CDR3 in DNA: TGTGCCAGCAGTTTATTTACTAGCGGGAACACCGGGGAGCTGTTTTTT. It is translated as CASSLFTSGNTGELFF.

Turning to this clone: This specimen includes other DNA sequences encoding the same CDR3. J is TRBJ2-7 and V is TRBV18; maybe TRBD1 (6 bases). Germline assignment: CDR1 KGHSH and CDR2 LQKENI. Trimming left V 0 bases short and J 3 bases short, with 6 bases between. The CDR3 has 13 residues. The CDR3 loop is CASSPPGGYEQYF. The CDR3 nucleotides are TGTGCCAGCTCACCACCAGGGGGCTACGAGCAGTACTTC.

This clone has more than one count but fewer than ten. The chain recombines TRBV2 with TRBJ1-5; 9 nucleotides match TRBD1. The ends lost 3 bases at V and 6 bases at J; junction bases unmatched: 6. The CDR3 sequence is 15 residues long. In germline, CDR1 is SNHLY, CDR2 FYNNEI. The CDR3 bases are TGTGCCAGCAGTGAGGGGCAACAGGGGGCTCAGCCCCAGCATTTT. It specifies CASSEGQQGAQPQHF. Complete variable domain (other parts from reference TRBV2 and TRBJ1-5): EPEVTQTPSHQVTQMGQEVILRCVPISNHLYFYWYRQILGQKVEFLVSFYNNEISEKSEIFDDQFSVERPDGSNFTLKIRSTKLEDSAMYFCASSEGQQGAQPQHFGDGTRLSIL.

This clone occurred once. The V gene is TRBV10-1, the J gene TRBJ2-7, with 9 bases aligning to TRBD2. Germline lookup yields CDR1 WNHNN and CDR2 SYGVQD (reference sequence). With V trimmed by 6 bases and J by 7 bases, 19 bases remained unmatched. The CDR3 spans 17 residues. CDR3 sequence (DNA): TGCGCCAGCAGAAACCTCAAGGCGGGAGGGGACGGGGAGGAGCAGTACTTC. Translating gives CASRNLKAGGDGEEQYF.

V usage is TRBV7-9 and J usage is TRBJ2-3, with D perhaps matching TRBD2 (6 bases). Trimming stripped 6 bases from V and 4 bases from J, with 17 bases between. Per germline, CDR1 SEHNR and CDR2 FQNEAQ (reference sequence). The CDR3 is 15 amino acids. CDR3 protein: CASRKEPTGADTQYF. DNA for the CDR3: TGTGCCAGCAGAAAGGAGCCAACGGGGGCAGATACGCAGTATTTT.

This sequence joins TRBV9 and TRBJ2-1, with 9 bases lining up with TRBD2. Germline-derived CDR1 and CDR2 are SGDLS and YYNGEE. CDR3 length: 15 amino acids. J lost 7 bases, V lost 4 bases, and 9 bases had no gene match. DNA for the CDR3: TGTGCCAGCAGCCCGAAGGCTAGCGGGATAAATGAGCAGTTCTTC. Its protein is CASSPKASGINEQFF.

This clone has more than one count but fewer than ten. J is TRBJ1-2 and V is TRBV7-2, with a weak D call TRBD1 (6 bases). The CDR3 has 14 residues. From germline, CDR1 is SGHTA and CDR2 FQGNSA. Deletions cut 5 bases from V and 4 bases from J, with 14 bases between. The CDR3 loop is CASSPREGGYGYTF. CDR3 nucleotides: TGTGCCAGCAGCCCCCGGGAGGGGGGCTATGGCTACACCTTC.

The chain couples TRBV30 to TRBJ1-3; no firm D call. Between the trimmed V and J ends, which lost 2 bases and 2 bases, there was a span of 16 bases. Germline CDR1 and CDR2: GTSNPN and SVGIG (reference sequence). There are 16 residues in the CDR3. The CDR3 DNA is TGTGCCTGGAGTCCTGGGGAGGCCCTCGCTGGAAACACCATATATTTT. Amino acids: CAWSPGEALAGNTIYF.

V is TRBV28 and J is TRBJ1-1, with D perhaps matching TRBD1 (5 bases). Germline CDR1 MDHEN, CDR2 SYDVKM. The CDR3 has 14 amino acids. Trimming removed 7 bases from V and 0 bases from J, with 12 bases in between. The CDR3 DNA reads as TGTGCCAGCATGGAGGGACCCATGAACACTGAAGCTTTCTTT. Translation: CASMEGPMNTEAFF.

This chain connects TRBV6-5 to TRBJ1-2; tentative D call: TRBD1 (6 bases). The V and J ends lost 6 bases and 7 bases respectively, with 15 bases between them. This CDR3 is built from 13 residues. Germline V gene lookup returns CDR1 MNHEY and CDR2 SVGAGI. The CDR3 region is CASSQQGRGGYTF. The CDR3 DNA reads as TGTGCCAGCAGCCAACAGGGCCGTGGTGGCTACACCTTC.

V is TRBV4-2 and J is TRBJ2-2, with 8 bases fitting TRBD1. The ends lost 3 bases at V and 0 bases at J; junction bases unmatched: 3. The CDR3 spans 16 residues. From germline, CDR1 is LGHNA and CDR2 YNFKEQ. The CDR3 reads CASSHVQGANTGELFF. CDR3 DNA: TGTGCCAGCAGCCACGTACAGGGGGCGAACACCGGGGAGCTGTTTTTT.

This clone was found once. The rearrangement joins TRBV5-1 to TRBJ1-1; 9 bases map to TRBD1. The CDR3 is made up of 15 amino acids. V lost 4 bases, J lost 1 base, and 5 bases stayed unmatched. Germline V gives CDR1 SGHRS, CDR2 YFSETQ. CDR3 in amino acids: CASSLWTGENTEAFF. CDR3 DNA: TGCGCCAGCAGCCTTTGGACAGGGGAGAACACTGAAGCTTTCTTT.

This clone was seen more than once but under ten times. This sequence joins TRBV28 and TRBJ1-1, with D possibly matching TRBD1 (5 bases). In germline, CDR1 is MDHEN, CDR2 SYDVKM. The CDR3 runs 14 residues. V was trimmed by 2 bases and J by 1 base, leaving 8 bases between them. CDR3 region: CASSLAGWNTEAFF. The CDR3 coding sequence is TGTGCCAGCAGTTTAGCAGGGTGGAACACTGAAGCTTTCTTT.

The chain employs TRBV9 and TRBJ1-1; maybe TRBD1 (5 bases). The V end was cut by 3 bases, the J end by 0 bases, with 12 bases between. The V gene's germline CDR1 is SGDLS and CDR2 YYNGEE. This CDR3 contains 15 residues. CDR3 sequence: CASSAGGEMNTEAFF. CDR3 in DNA: TGTGCCAGCAGCGCCGGGGGAGAGATGAACACTGAAGCTTTCTTT.

The chain employs TRBV5-1 and TRBJ2-1, with a possible D match to TRBD1 (5 bases). Germline CDR1 reads SGHRS; CDR2 reads YFSETQ. V lost 4 bases, J lost 6 bases, and 14 bases lay in between. CDR3 size: 14 residues. Here the CDR3 DNA reads TGCGCCAGCAGCCCCGCCCAGGGATTCAATGAGCAGTTCTTC. Encoded protein: CASSPAQGFNEQFF.